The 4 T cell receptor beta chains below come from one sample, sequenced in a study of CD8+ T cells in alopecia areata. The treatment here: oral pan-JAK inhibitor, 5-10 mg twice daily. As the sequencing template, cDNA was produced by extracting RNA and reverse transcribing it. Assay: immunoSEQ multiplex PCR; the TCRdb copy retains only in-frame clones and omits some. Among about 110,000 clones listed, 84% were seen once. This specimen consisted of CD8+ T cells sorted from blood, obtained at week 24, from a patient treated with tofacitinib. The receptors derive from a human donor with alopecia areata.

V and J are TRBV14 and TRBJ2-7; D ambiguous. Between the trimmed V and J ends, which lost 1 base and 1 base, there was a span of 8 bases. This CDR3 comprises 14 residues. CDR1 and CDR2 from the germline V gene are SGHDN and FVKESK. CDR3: CASSQVSWSYEQYF. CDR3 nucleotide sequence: TGTGCCAGCAGCCAAGTCAGTTGGTCCTACGAGCAGTACTTC.

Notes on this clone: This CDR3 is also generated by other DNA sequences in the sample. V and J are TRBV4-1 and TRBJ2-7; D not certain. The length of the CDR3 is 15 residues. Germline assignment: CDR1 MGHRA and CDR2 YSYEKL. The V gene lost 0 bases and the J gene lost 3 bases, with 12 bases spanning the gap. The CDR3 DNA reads TGCGCCAGCAGCCAAGATTCGAACAGCTACTACGAGCAGTACTTC. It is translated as CASSQDSNSYYEQYF.

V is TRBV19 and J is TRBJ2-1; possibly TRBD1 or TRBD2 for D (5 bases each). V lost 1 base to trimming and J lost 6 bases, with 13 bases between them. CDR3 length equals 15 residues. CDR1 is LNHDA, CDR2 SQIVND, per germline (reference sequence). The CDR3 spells CASSIGPGTPNEQFF. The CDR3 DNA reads TGTGCCAGTAGTATAGGCCCAGGGACCCCCAATGAGCAGTTCTTC.

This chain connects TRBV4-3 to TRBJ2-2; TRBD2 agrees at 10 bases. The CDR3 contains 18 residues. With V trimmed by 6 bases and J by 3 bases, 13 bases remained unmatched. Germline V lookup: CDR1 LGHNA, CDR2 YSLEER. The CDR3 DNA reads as TGCGCCAGCAGGGAGGGTCTAGCGGGGGCCCTCCACACCGGGGAGCTGTTTTTT. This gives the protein CASREGLAGALHTGELFF.